The source of this T cell receptor beta chain is a study of tumor-infiltrating lymphocytes in primary liver carcinoma. The researchers produced TCR beta cDNA from around 0.5 ug total RNA with a constant-region primer. Three rounds of nested multiplex PCR with slightly modified ARM-PCR produced TCR beta libraries. TRBV1-TRBV30 forward primers paired with a C-beta reverse primer drove the first two PCR rounds, ten to eleven cycles each. TCRdb independently ran MiXCR on the multiplex PCR reads; one entry per CDR3 protein. The table lists 40,000 to 55,000 distinct CDR3 sequences, 70% to 85% of them singletons. Study findings and constraints: Tumor region pairs outstripped tumor-adjacent and tumor-blood pairs in overlap.

The CDR3 consists of 12 residues. Unsorted bulk tissue (20-30 mg) underwent RNA and DNA co-extraction. A remark on this clonotype: The antigen remains undetermined. No conserved phenylalanine or tryptophan ends this CDR3, so it is likely a read error.

This rearrangement joins TRBV12-3 or TRBV12-4 to TRBJ2-7; D is uncertain. Sequencing was done on a sample of liver tumor tissue from sampling region 5. The sample's subset: tumor region T5, tumor centre. This receptor was obtained from a man aged 40-50 years with primary liver carcinoma and hepatitis B virus infection. Written as DNA, the CDR3 is TGTGCTAGCAGTCGGATGGGTGGGGAGCAGTACCTC. Amino acid sequence: CASSRMGGEQYL.